This entry lists 26 T cell receptor beta chains sequenced from one sample in a study of T-cell memory formation after mild COVID-19. TCRdb re-analysed the 5' RACE reads in MiXCR, keeping a single row per CDR3 protein. Of roughly 480,000 distinct CDR3 sequences detected, around 25% appear once; the ten largest clones hold under 15%. Sequenced material: PBMCs or a T cell subset sorted from them (not recorded which). Source of these receptors: an adult woman who had mild COVID-19 (a few samples of this study predate the infection). Cell type and time point are not known.

The CDR3 sequence is CASSFRRQGVNGELFF. The CDR3 DNA sequence: TGTGCCAGCAGTTTCCGGAGACAGGGGGTAAACGGGGAGCTGTTTTTT. The V call is TRBV27, the J call TRBJ2-2, with 9 bases that match TRBD1. CDR3 length: 16 residues. V dropped 3 bases and J dropped 7; count of bases not matched to a gene: 9. Germline assignment: CDR1 MNHEY and CDR2 SMNVEV (reference sequence).

CDR3 coding DNA: TGTGCCAGCAGCCCCCTATTTCAGCCGTTCCTTAACTATGGCTACACCTTC. Its translation is CASSPLFQPFLNYGYTF. V and J are TRBV7-9 and TRBJ1-2; the D is unclear. The V end was cut by 5 bases, the J end by 1 base, with 20 bases between. Germline assignment: CDR1 SEHNR and CDR2 FQNEAQ (reference sequence). The CDR3 contains 17 residues. The whole variable domain, remainder taken from reference TRBV7-9 and TRBJ1-2, is DTGVSQNPRHKITKRGQNVTFRCDPISEHNRLYWYRQTLGQGPEFLTYFQNEAQLEKSRLLSDRFSAERPKGSFSTLEIQRTEQGDSAMYLCASSPLFQPFLNYGYTFGSGTRLTVV.

This rearrangement joins TRBV7-8 to TRBJ2-1; 9 bases map to TRBD1. V lost 1 base and J lost 9; bases outside the gene matches: 4. Per germline, CDR1 SGHVS and CDR2 FQNEAQ. This CDR3 has 14 amino acids. CDR3 protein: CASSLDGQGSEQFF. The CDR3 bases are TGTGCCAGCAGCTTAGATGGACAGGGGAGTGAGCAGTTCTTC.

This clonotype has just a few counts. The chain is built from TRBV10-3 and TRBJ2-7; TRBD2 matches 8 bases. The CDR3 loop spans 17 amino acids. Germline lookup yields CDR1 ENHRY and CDR2 SYGVKD. The trim removed 2 bases at V and 0 bases at J, leaving 9 bases unmatched. The chain's CDR3 is CAISEAQRGPSSYEQYF. The CDR3 DNA reads TGTGCCATCAGTGAGGCCCAGCGGGGGCCTTCCTCCTACGAGCAGTACTTC.

This clonotype came up once. The J gene is TRBJ2-5, the V gene TRBV9, with 8 bases aligning to TRBD2. Germline lookup yields CDR1 SGDLS and CDR2 YYNGEE. With 0 bases clipped from V and 2 bases from J, the junction kept 3 bases outside the gene matches. CDR3 length: 15 residues. The CDR3 is CASSVAGGIQETQYF. The CDR3 DNA is TGTGCCAGCAGCGTAGCGGGGGGGATACAAGAGACCCAGTACTTC. The complete variable domain, with remaining parts taken from reference TRBV9 and TRBJ2-5, reads DSGVTQTPKHLITATGQRVTLRCSPRSGDLSVYWYQQSLDQGLQFLIQYYNGEERAKGNILERFSAQQFPDLHSELNLSSLELGDSALYFCASSVAGGIQETQYFGPGTRLLVL.

This clonotype was counted at least ten times. This chain connects TRBV20-1 to TRBJ1-1; D gene unclear. The CDR3 sequence is 13 residues long. Germline V gene sequence: CDR1 DFQATT, CDR2 SNEGSKA (reference sequence). Trimming took 3 bases from V and 8 from J, leaving 16 bases between them. The CDR3 loop reads CSARGGVKGEAFF. The DNA of the CDR3 is TGCAGTGCTAGGGGTGGAGTGAAGGGCGAAGCTTTCTTT.

This clonotype was observed a handful of times. The CDR3: CASSLSSGYTGELFF. The CDR3 DNA reads as TGTGCCAGCAGCTTATCTAGCGGGTACACCGGGGAGCTGTTTTTT. The chain uses TRBV7-2 and TRBJ2-2; 8 positions match TRBD2. Unmatched junction bases numbered 2, after V lost 2 bases and J lost 3 bases. Germline V gene data show CDR1 as SGHTA and CDR2 as FQGNSA. This CDR3 has 15 residues.

The chain is built from TRBV12-3 or TRBV12-4 and TRBJ2-1; no clear D. This CDR3 has 14 residues. Trimming took 6 bases from V and 0 from J, leaving 9 bases between them. The CDR3 DNA reads TGTGCCAGCAGCTACCTTGGCTCCTACAATGAGCAGTTCTTC. Translating gives CASSYLGSYNEQFF.

V is TRBV12-3 or TRBV12-4 and J is TRBJ2-1; TRBD1 aligns across 10 bases. With 2 bases clipped from V and 2 bases from J, the junction kept 3 bases outside the gene matches. The CDR3 runs 16 residues. CDR3 amino acids: CASSLRDRGTYNEQFF. The DNA of the CDR3 is TGTGCCAGCAGTTTAAGGGACAGGGGTACCTACAATGAGCAGTTCTTC.

V gene TRBV7-9 combines with J gene TRBJ1-1, with TRBD1 identical over 8 bases. The CDR3 is made up of 15 amino acids. Germline V gives CDR1 SEHNR, CDR2 FQNEAQ (reference sequence). V was pared by 3 bases and J by 1 base, with 4 bases of the junction left unmatched. CDR3 protein: CASSLETGANTEAFF. In DNA form, the CDR3 reads TGTGCCAGCAGCTTGGAGACAGGGGCGAACACTGAAGCTTTCTTT. The full variable domain, completed using reference TRBV7-9 and TRBJ1-1, is DTGVSQNPRHKITKRGQNVTFRCDPISEHNRLYWYRQTLGQGPEFLTYFQNEAQLEKSRLLSDRFSAERPKGSFSTLEIQRTEQGDSAMYLCASSLETGANTEAFFGQGTRLTVV.

This clonotype occurred a few times. The rearrangement joins TRBV4-1 to TRBJ1-2; D is unclear. Deletions cut 0 bases from V and 13 bases from J, with 15 bases between. The CDR3 consists of 13 residues. Germline V gene data show CDR1 as MGHRA and CDR2 as YSYEKL. The CDR3 reads CASSQDLGSPSTF. The CDR3 nucleotides are TGCGCCAGCAGCCAAGATCTTGGCAGCCCATCCACCTTC.

The chain employs TRBV5-1 and TRBJ2-5; tentatively, D is TRBD1 (5 bases). In germline, CDR1 is SGHRS, CDR2 YFSETQ. The CDR3 has 13 amino acids. CDR3: CSEIGVSQETQYF. The CDR3 coding sequence is TGCTCCGAGATAGGGGTATCCCAAGAGACCCAGTACTTC.

The chain uses TRBV24-1 and TRBJ1-2; D remains unclear. V shed 5 bases and J shed 6 bases, with 6 bases lying between them. This CDR3 contains 11 residues. The V gene's germline CDR1 is KGHDR and CDR2 SFDVKD. The DNA of the CDR3 is TGTGCCACCAGTGGTCCTGATGGCTACACCTTC. Translated, it gives CATSGPDGYTF.

This clonotype was seen more than once but under ten times. The V and J genes are TRBV27 and TRBJ2-3; D might be TRBD2 (7 bases). Per germline, CDR1 MNHEY and CDR2 SMNVEV (reference sequence). There are 15 residues in the CDR3. Trimming left V 7 bases short and J 5 bases short, with 19 bases between. For the CDR3, the DNA is TGTGCCAGCACCCCCGGAGGGGGGGATGAAGATACGCAGTATTTT. This encodes CASTPGGGDEDTQYF.

The chain recombines TRBV20-1 with TRBJ2-5, with a possible D match to TRBD2 (5 bases). V was clipped by 1 base and J by 5 bases, with 14 bases between them. CDR1 is DFQATT and CDR2 is SNEGSKA in the germline V gene (reference sequence). The CDR3 covers 14 residues. The CDR3 region has the DNA TGCAGTGCTAGAGCCTCTAGCTGGAGTGAGACCCAGTACTTC. Its translation: CSARASSWSETQYF.

CDR3 region: CASSLGDQFYGYTF. CDR3 DNA sequence: TGCGCCAGCAGCTTGGGCGATCAATTCTATGGCTACACCTTC. The chain links TRBV5-1 to TRBJ1-2; D gene uncertain. CDR1 is SGHRS and CDR2 is YFSETQ in the germline V gene. The length of the CDR3 is 14 residues. The V end was cut by 0 bases, the J end by 4 bases, with 10 bases between. The full variable domain, in which reference TRBV5-1 and TRBJ1-2 provide the parts outside the CDR3, is KAGVTQTPRYLIKTRGQQVTLSCSPISGHRSVSWYQQTPGQGLQFLFEYFSETQRNKGNFPGRFSGRQFSNSRSEMNVSTLELGDSALYLCASSLGDQFYGYTFGSGTRLTVV.

The chain couples TRBV5-1 to TRBJ2-7; TRBD2 matches 9 bases. The CDR3 covers 15 residues. Germline trimming cut 4 bases from V and 4 bases from J; bases unmatched to any gene: 9. Germline CDR1 reads SGHRS; CDR2 reads YFSETQ. CDR3 residues: CASSPVSGGMYEQYF. CDR3 nucleotides: TGCGCCAGCAGCCCCGTGAGCGGGGGGATGTACGAGCAGTACTTC.

This sequence joins TRBV2 and TRBJ2-7; a possible D gene is TRBD2 (6 bases). The V gene's germline CDR1 is SNHLY and CDR2 FYNNEI. The V and J ends lost 6 bases and 6 bases respectively, with 15 bases between them. The CDR3 extends over 13 amino acids. CDR3: CASRGSEGGEQYF. CDR3 sequence (DNA): TGTGCCAGCAGGGGGAGCGAGGGAGGCGAGCAGTACTTC.

V usage is TRBV5-8 and J usage is TRBJ1-2; 7 nucleotides align to TRBD1. V lost 4 bases, J lost 3 bases, and 6 bases stayed unmatched. The length of the CDR3 is 14 residues. From germline, CDR1 is SGHTS and CDR2 YDEGEE. The CDR3 spells CASSLTGQYYGYTF. CDR3 sequence (DNA): TGTGCCAGCAGCCTGACGGGACAGTACTATGGCTACACCTTC. The full variable domain, with the rest looked up from reference TRBV5-8 and TRBJ1-2, is EAGVTQSPTHLIKTRGQQATLRCSPISGHTSVYWYQQALGLGLQFLLWYDEGEERNRGNFPPRFSGRQFPNYSSELNVNALELEDSALYLCASSLTGQYYGYTFGSGTRLTVV.

This clonotype was seen a few times. The V call is TRBV12-3 or TRBV12-4, the J call TRBJ2-7; D is undetermined. CDR3 length: 12 amino acids. The V end was cut by 1 base, the J end by 4 bases, with 5 bases between. CDR3 DNA sequence: TGTGCCAGCAGTTTAGTTTTTTACGAGCAGTACTTC. This sequence encodes CASSLVFYEQYF.

There are a few counts of this clonotype. The chain is built from TRBV20-1 and TRBJ2-5; possibly TRBD1 for D (5 bases). The germline CDR1 and CDR2 sequences are DFQATT and SNEGSKA (reference sequence). V was trimmed by 3 bases and J by 5 bases, leaving 16 bases between them. The CDR3 is 14 residues long. DNA for the CDR3: TGCAGTGCTAGGGGCAGGGTGACGTGGGAGACCCAGTACTTC. Its translation: CSARGRVTWETQYF.

J is TRBJ2-1 and V is TRBV11-2; D unclear. Trimming pared 2 bases from V and 2 bases from J, leaving 4 bases between. Germline assignment: CDR1 SGHAT and CDR2 FQNNGV. The CDR3 extends over 13 amino acids. The CDR3 sequence is CASSLLTYNEQFF. The CDR3 DNA reads TGTGCCAGCAGCTTACTTACCTACAATGAGCAGTTCTTC.

The sample holds a few counts of this clonotype. V and J are TRBV18 and TRBJ2-7, with TRBD2 matching over 10 bases. Looked up from germline, CDR1 is KGHSH and CDR2 is LQKENI. After removal of 3 bases from V and 5 bases from J, the junction contained 13 bases not matched to a gene. The CDR3 is 17 amino acids. CDR3 protein: CASSPATGPLAGHEQYF. The DNA of the CDR3 is TGTGCCAGCTCACCGGCCACAGGTCCACTAGCGGGACACGAGCAGTACTTC.

In its sample, this clonotype was seen many times. V is TRBV7-6 and J is TRBJ2-3, with D perhaps matching TRBD1 (6 bases). This CDR3 is 15 amino acids long. Germline V gene sequence: CDR1 SGHVS, CDR2 FNYEAQ. Trimming stripped 1 base from V and 1 base from J, with 9 bases between. This chain's CDR3 is CASSLVSGGTDTQYF. The CDR3, as DNA: TGTGCCAGCAGCTTAGTTTCAGGGGGCACAGATACGCAGTATTTT.

This clonotype was seen a few times. V is TRBV9 and J is TRBJ2-1; possible D gene TRBD2, 7 bases. V was pared by 1 base and J by 0 bases, with 17 bases between. CDR1 and CDR2 from the germline V gene are SGDLS and YYNGEE. The CDR3 is 18 amino acids. In DNA, the CDR3 is TGTGCCAGCAGCGTATTCCCGGGGAGGGGGAGCTCCTACAATGAGCAGTTCTTC. This sequence encodes CASSVFPGRGSSYNEQFF.

The chain combines TRBV7-9 with TRBJ1-6; 7 bases line up with TRBD1. This CDR3 spans 16 amino acids. The germline CDR1 and CDR2 sequences are SEHNR and FQNEAQ (reference sequence). V shed 5 bases and J 13 bases; nucleotides not matched to a gene: 17. Here the CDR3 DNA reads TGTGCCAGCAGCGTTCGGATAGGACTAACAGGGGCCCCCCTCCACTTT. Translated: CASSVRIGLTGAPLHF.